This TCR beta chain was obtained from a study of cytomegalovirus exposure and HLA in healthy donors (dated by TCRdb to the late 2010s). Regarding the study in general: The 666 repertoires of the first cohort and the 95 to 150 validation repertoires were produced on the same platform, according to a later analysis. The aim of the study was to test whether cataloging public T cell receptors could identify signatures of past pathogen exposure. A separate validation cohort of more than 100 different subjects was used in addition to the roughly 670-subject first cohort. The study combined high-throughput TCR immunosequencing, statistical association of individual TCRs with disease status, and machine learning to predict cytomegalovirus infection status. On the study overall, not on this receptor specifically: In vitro tests confirmed that a few of the cytomegalovirus-associated TCR beta chains recognize cytomegalovirus antigens. Across donors, most TCR sequences were observed very rarely, whereas some public TCRs were present in many individuals. The study gave a list of about 160 TCR beta chains associated with cytomegalovirus. A later analysis found that TCRs clustered in the first cohort also tended to co-occur in the roughly 120 validation repertoires, with 90% to 95% of cluster scores above 0. The classifier was reported to diagnose cytomegalovirus status with high specificity and sensitivity in both the original cohort and the validation cohort. A later analysis had no HLA typing for the validation cohort, so co-occurrence there was scored across all 120 repertoires. It was suggested by the authors that the approach could potentially be generalized to other disease states and immunological phenotypes.

Preparation of the library involved the immunoSEQ multiplex PCR assay. In the paper's pipeline: A statistical classification framework was developed to diagnose cytomegalovirus status using the catalog of TCR beta chain sequences. This immuneACCESS table, as held by TCRdb, lists in-frame sequences with V and J called but not all clones. Of the missing ones, under half trace to an unresolved V gene in checked studies; the others have no known cause. The DNA was the basis for D and trimming; V, J and clone size are from that table. Recorded for this sample are tens of thousands of clones; about 97% of them occurred a single time. Around 1.6% of the sample rests with the top ten. Comment on this clone: Its antigen is still unknown. No base-level quality is on record; no much larger clone is a single base apart.

The donors belonged to the validation cohort of roughly 120 subjects, which was separate from the approximately 700-subject first cohort. The CDR3 runs 18 amino acids, cysteine and phenylalanine included. CDR3 DNA only is kept here, 54 bases in frame from base 1. For this chain, trimming is 3 bases at the V end and 2 bases at the J end, and the number of junction bases without a gene match is 12. Via the germline V gene (reference sequence), CDR1 is LNHDA and CDR2 SQIVND. This clonotype was obtained from a woman between 18 and 30 years old in good health and CMV-seropositive. Sequencing used PBMCs. Rearrangement joined TRBV19 to TRBJ2-4, and 8 junctional nucleotides match TRBD1. CDR3 protein: CASSMRAGGAEPKNIQYF. The nucleotide sequence reads as follows: TGTGCCAGTAGTATGAGGGCAGGGGGCGCGGAACCCAAAAACATTCAGTACTTC.